Listed below are T cell receptor beta chains from one sample, sequenced in a study of post-analysis software for immune sequencing data. TCRdb reprocessed the PCR reads with MiXCR, giving one entry per CDR3 protein. The profile shows approximately 440,000 distinct CDR3 sequences, 40% to 55% of them singletons. Sequencing was carried out using blood. The receptor set was obtained from a girl aged 5 to 17 with multiple sclerosis. CDR3s include the opening cysteine and the closing phenylalanine or tryptophan. D genes are given only for firm matches. Clone size appears in some rows only: once, few, many, or a class for an expanded clone.

CDR3nt: TGTGCCAGCACGGGCAGCTCCTATAATTCACCCCTCCACTTT; CDR3aa: CASTGSSYNSPLHF; abundance: NA; v_gene: TRBV13; j_gene: TRBJ1-6; len: 14; d_gene: NA
CDR3nt: TGCAGTGCTCGGCAGGCTGCTTCTGGAAACACCATATATTTT; CDR3aa: CSARQAASGNTIYF; abundance: NA; v_gene: TRBV20-1; j_gene: TRBJ1-3; len: 14; d_gene: NA
CDR3nt: TGTGCCAGCAGTTTGGGCCCCGGAGGTCCCTACGAGCAGTACTTC; CDR3aa: CASSLGPGGPYEQYF; abundance: NA; v_gene: TRBV12-3/TRBV12-4; j_gene: TRBJ2-7; len: 15; d_gene: NA
CDR3nt: TGCAGCGTTGTTTATGTAGCGTCAATCACAGATACGCAGTATTTT; CDR3aa: CSVVYVASITDTQYF; abundance: few; v_gene: TRBV29-1; j_gene: TRBJ2-3; len: 15; d_gene: NA
CDR3nt: TGTGCCAGCAGCGTAGGTTTCCTAGATCTCGCAGATACGCAGTATTTT; CDR3aa: CASSVGFLDLADTQYF; abundance: few; v_gene: TRBV9; j_gene: TRBJ2-3; len: 16; d_gene: NA
CDR3nt: TGTGCCAGCAGCCCCCAAGAATACAATGAGCAGTTCTTC; CDR3aa: CASSPQEYNEQFF; abundance: few; v_gene: TRBV5-6; j_gene: TRBJ2-1; len: 13; d_gene: NA
CDR3nt: TGCGCCAGCAGCCGGGAAGGTGGCTTGGTTAAACTGTTTTTT; CDR3aa: CASSREGGLVKLFF; abundance: NA; v_gene: TRBV4-1; j_gene: TRBJ1-4; len: 14; d_gene: NA
CDR3nt: TGTGCCAGCAGGATTGGGGGGGACGGGACCTACGAGCAGTACTTC; CDR3aa: CASRIGGDGTYEQYF; abundance: few; v_gene: TRBV12-3/TRBV12-4; j_gene: TRBJ2-7; len: 15; d_gene: TRBD2
CDR3nt: TGTGCCAGCACCCTCGGAATTTACGAGCAGTACTTC; CDR3aa: CASTLGIYEQYF; abundance: NA; v_gene: TRBV12-3/TRBV12-4; j_gene: TRBJ2-7; len: 12; d_gene: NA
CDR3nt: TGCAGTGCTAGAATACCTAGCGGGATGAATGAGCAGTTCTTC; CDR3aa: CSARIPSGMNEQFF; abundance: NA; v_gene: TRBV20-1; j_gene: TRBJ2-1; len: 14; d_gene: TRBD2
CDR3nt: TGCAGCGTCCCCAGGGCAGGGATGAACACTGAAGCTTTCTTT; CDR3aa: CSVPRAGMNTEAFF; abundance: NA; v_gene: TRBV29-1; j_gene: TRBJ1-1; len: 14; d_gene: NA
CDR3nt: TGTGCCAGCAGCTACGATAGCGGGAGGTTTCCAGATACGCAGTATTTT; CDR3aa: CASSYDSGRFPDTQYF; abundance: many; v_gene: TRBV9; j_gene: TRBJ2-3; len: 16; d_gene: TRBD2
CDR3nt: TGCAGCGTGGAACTCGGGACAGCATACGAGCAGTACTTC; CDR3aa: CSVELGTAYEQYF; abundance: NA; v_gene: TRBV29-1; j_gene: TRBJ2-7; len: 13; d_gene: TRBD1
CDR3nt: TGCGCCAGCAGCCGTGCGGGAGAATTTGCAGATACGCAGTATTTT; CDR3aa: CASSRAGEFADTQYF; abundance: few; v_gene: TRBV4-3; j_gene: TRBJ2-3; len: 15; d_gene: TRBD2
CDR3nt: TGTGCGATCGCGACAGAGAGCAATCAGCCCCAGCATTTT; CDR3aa: CAIATESNQPQHF; abundance: few; v_gene: TRBV10-3; j_gene: TRBJ1-5; len: 13; d_gene: NA
CDR3nt: TGTGCCAGCAGCTTGATCGATCGGGCGGTCGTGTTATACGAGCAGTACTTC; CDR3aa: CASSLIDRAVVLYEQYF; abundance: NA; v_gene: TRBV5-6; j_gene: TRBJ2-7; len: 17; d_gene: NA
CDR3nt: TGCAGTGGATGGCCGGGGGGCAATCAGCCCCAGCATTTT; CDR3aa: CSGWPGGNQPQHF; abundance: NA; v_gene: TRBV20-1; j_gene: TRBJ1-5; len: 13; d_gene: NA
CDR3nt: TGTGCCAGCAGCCGATCTCGGGACAGTTACAATGAGCAGTTCTTC; CDR3aa: CASSRSRDSYNEQFF; abundance: NA; v_gene: TRBV11-2; j_gene: TRBJ2-1; len: 15; d_gene: TRBD1
CDR3nt: TGTGCCAGCAGCGTGAGGGAACCGAATCAGCCCCAGCATTTT; CDR3aa: CASSVREPNQPQHF; abundance: few; v_gene: TRBV9; j_gene: TRBJ1-5; len: 14; d_gene: NA
CDR3nt: TGTGCCAGCACCCACTCTTGGGGCATCTACAATGAGCAGTTCTTC; CDR3aa: CASTHSWGIYNEQFF; abundance: NA; v_gene: TRBV28; j_gene: TRBJ2-1; len: 15; d_gene: NA
CDR3nt: TGTGCCAGCAGCCTACGGACAGTGCCTAGCTCTGGGGCCAACGTCCTGACTTTC; CDR3aa: CASSLRTVPSSGANVLTF; abundance: NA; v_gene: TRBV5-5; j_gene: TRBJ2-6; len: 18; d_gene: NA
CDR3nt: TGTGCCTGGATTGGGGCCGGCTCAAGCACAGATACGCAGTATTTT; CDR3aa: CAWIGAGSSTDTQYF; abundance: NA; v_gene: TRBV30; j_gene: TRBJ2-3; len: 15; d_gene: NA
CDR3nt: TGTGCCAGCAGACAGAGGGGCGAGACCCAGTACTTC; CDR3aa: CASRQRGETQYF; abundance: many; v_gene: TRBV6-2/TRBV6-3; j_gene: TRBJ2-5; len: 12; d_gene: NA